The 4 T cell receptor beta chains below come from one sample, sequenced in a study of blood T cell repertoires in COVID-19. Profiling relied on immunoSEQ multiplex PCR, and the TCRdb table lists in-frame clones only, not all of them. The sample records over 35,000 clones, approximately 83% being singletons. The sequenced sample was peripheral blood. The receptors shown here come from a woman at least 80 years old with COVID-19, enrolled during active disease.

V and J are TRBV18 and TRBJ1-3; D possibly corresponds to TRBD1 (5 bases). The CDR3 sequence is 17 residues long. Trimming shortened V by 1 base and J by 0 bases, and 13 bases separated the two germline ends. CDR1 is KGHSH, CDR2 LQKENI, per germline. CDR3: CASSPQTRQSSGNTIYF. CDR3 coding DNA: TGTGCCAGCTCACCACAAACACGACAGAGCTCTGGAAACACCATATATTTT.

The rearrangement joins TRBV7-2 to TRBJ2-3, with 10 bases fitting TRBD2. The CDR3 loop spans 14 amino acids. V was pared by 7 bases and J by 5 bases, with 6 bases of the junction left unmatched. The germline V gene has CDR1 SGHTA and CDR2 FQGNSA. The CDR3 nucleotides are TGTGCCAGCACCAGCGGGGGGGCCAAAGATACGCAGTATTTT. As protein: CASTSGGAKDTQYF.

The rearrangement uses TRBV5-6 and TRBJ2-7; TRBD2 aligns across 7 bases. The germline V gene has CDR1 SGHDT and CDR2 YYEEEE. J was trimmed by 2 bases and V by 8 bases; bases with no gene match: 13. The CDR3 has 15 amino acids. The CDR3 coding sequence is TGTGCCAGTCATTCCCGGACTAGTGCAGCCTACGAGCAGTACTTC. Protein sequence: CASHSRTSAAYEQYF.

The rearrangement links TRBV6-5 to TRBJ2-5; maybe TRBD2 (5 bases). The V end lost 11 bases, the J end lost 5 bases, and 18 bases lay between the germline ends. This CDR3 has 13 residues. CDR1 is MNHEY and CDR2 is SVGAGI in the germline V gene. CDR3 amino acids: CASSRATRETQYF. CDR3 bases: TGTGCCTCTTCTCGGGCCACTAGGGAGACCCAGTACTTC.